The 21 T cell receptor beta chains below come from one sample, sequenced in a study of PD-L1 blockade in urothelial cancer. Generated by immunoSEQ multiplex PCR, the TCRdb table keeps only in-frame clones and is missing some. This sample yields tens of thousands of clones, of which around four fifths are seen a single time; less than 5.5% belongs to the top ten. The sample was PBMCs, taken around atezolizumab (anti-PD-L1) treatment. Receptor source: a man aged 70-80 years with urothelial cancer.

The chain links TRBV6-1 to TRBJ2-7, with D perhaps matching TRBD1 (5 bases). Trimming removed 3 bases from V and 0 bases from J, with 12 bases in between. The CDR3 extends over 15 amino acids. Germline CDR1 reads MNHNS; CDR2 reads SASEGT. The CDR3, as DNA: TGTGCCAGCAGTGATTTAGGGGATTTCTCCTACGAGCAGTACTTC. This codes for CASSDLGDFSYEQYF.

This clone was detected a few times. The chain recombines TRBV11-2 with TRBJ2-1; 7 bases map to TRBD2. This CDR3 contains 15 residues. Germline V gene lookup returns CDR1 SGHAT and CDR2 FQNNGV. With 3 bases clipped from V and 0 bases from J, the junction kept 2 bases outside the gene matches. Written as DNA, the CDR3 is TGTGCCAGCAGCTTCGGCGGGAGCTCCTACAATGAGCAGTTCTTC. This translates into CASSFGGSSYNEQFF.

This clone occurred a few times. The CDR3: CASSPGAGPEKLFF. The CDR3 DNA reads TGTGCCAGCTCACCGGGGGCAGGGCCTGAAAAACTGTTTTTT. The V call is TRBV18, the J call TRBJ1-4; maybe TRBD1 (6 bases). Between the trimmed V and J ends, which lost 3 bases and 7 bases, there was a span of 12 bases. Germline V lookup: CDR1 KGHSH, CDR2 LQKENI. CDR3 length: 14 amino acids.

The chain joins TRBV11-2 to TRBJ2-7; possibly TRBD1 for D (6 bases). Deletions cut 3 bases from V and 3 bases from J, with 9 bases between. The CDR3 length is 13 residues. The V gene's germline CDR1 is SGHAT and CDR2 FQNNGV. DNA of the CDR3: TGTGCCAGCAGCTTGAACAGGGTCTACGAGCAGTACTTC. It is translated as CASSLNRVYEQYF.

This sequence joins TRBV28 and TRBJ2-5; 7 bases map to TRBD1. The CDR3 consists of 15 residues. Unmatched junction bases numbered 8, after V lost 6 bases and J lost 1 base. In germline, CDR1 is MDHEN, CDR2 SYDVKM. The CDR3 loop reads CASRTEGQFQETQYF. CDR3 bases: TGTGCCAGCAGAACCGAGGGACAGTTCCAAGAGACCCAGTACTTC.

The chain joins TRBV15 to TRBJ2-3, with 11 bases fitting TRBD2. The germline CDR1 and CDR2 sequences are LNHNV and YYDKDF (reference sequence). J gave up 3 bases and V 3 bases, and 8 bases lay outside the gene matches. CDR3 size: 17 residues. CDR3 amino acids: CATSSTYSGRGTDTQYF. In nucleotides, the CDR3 is TGTGCCACCAGCAGTACGTATAGCGGGAGGGGGACAGATACGCAGTATTTT.

V is TRBV6-1 and J is TRBJ2-1; weak D call: TRBD2 (6 bases). The germline V and J ends were trimmed by 6 bases and 8 bases, with 8 bases remaining between them. Germline CDR1 MNHNS, CDR2 SASEGT. The CDR3 is made up of 11 amino acids. The CDR3 region is CASRGEDEQFF. The DNA for the CDR3 is TGTGCCAGCAGGGGGGAGGATGAGCAGTTCTTC.

The V gene is TRBV5-6, the J gene TRBJ1-2; 8 nucleotides match TRBD1. Germline V gene data show CDR1 as SGHDT and CDR2 as YYEEEE. Germline trimming cut 6 bases from V and 5 bases from J; bases unmatched to any gene: 9. The CDR3 contains 14 residues. This chain's CDR3 is CASTMDREAYGYTF. The CDR3 bases are TGTGCCAGCACCATGGACAGGGAGGCGTATGGCTACACCTTC.

The V gene is TRBV2, the J gene TRBJ1-4; TRBD1 agrees at 7 bases. Germline V gives CDR1 SNHLY, CDR2 FYNNEI. V shed 3 bases and J 0 bases; nucleotides not matched to a gene: 1. The CDR3 has 15 residues. CDR3: CASSDRGSTNEKLFF. The DNA of the CDR3 is TGTGCCAGCAGTGACAGGGGGTCAACTAATGAAAAACTGTTTTTT.

This rearrangement joins TRBV4-2 to TRBJ2-5; TRBD1 aligns across 11 bases. Germline CDR1 and CDR2: LGHNA and YNFKEQ. There are 18 residues in the CDR3. V lost 2 bases to trimming and J lost 5 bases; unmatched junction nucleotides: 13. The CDR3 sequence: CASSQLPGQGAQRETQYF. CDR3 DNA sequence: TGTGCCAGCAGCCAACTTCCTGGACAGGGGGCGCAAAGGGAGACCCAGTACTTC.

J is TRBJ2-7 and V is TRBV6-1; D is ambiguous. V was cut by 4 bases and J by 3 bases, with 10 bases left in between. The CDR3 is 13 residues long. Germline values: CDR1 MNHNS, CDR2 SASEGT. The CDR3 nucleotides are TGTGCCAGCAGTGTTGGCAGTGTCTACGAGCAGTACTTC. Its translation: CASSVGSVYEQYF.

V is TRBV5-6 and J is TRBJ1-2; TRBD1 matches 10 bases. This CDR3 has 13 amino acids. J lost 7 bases, V lost 1 base, and 1 base had no gene match. Germline loops: CDR1 SGHDT, CDR2 YYEEEE. The CDR3 DNA follows: TGTGCCAGCAGCTTGCGGACAGGGGGTGGCTACACCTTC. Protein: CASSLRTGGGYTF.

The CDR3 DNA follows: TGTGCCAGCAGTGAATTGGGGGGGTGGCAGCCCCAGCATTTT. Translating gives CASSELGGWQPQHF. V is TRBV27 and J is TRBJ1-5, with D possibly TRBD1 on 5 matching bases. Between the trimmed V and J ends, which lost 5 bases and 7 bases, there was a span of 15 bases. Germline CDR1 and CDR2: MNHEY and SMNVEV (reference sequence). The CDR3 has 14 amino acids.

V usage is TRBV18 and J usage is TRBJ2-5; 8 nucleotides agree with TRBD1. With V trimmed by 4 bases and J by 1 base, 2 bases remained unmatched. The germline CDR1 and CDR2 sequences are KGHSH and LQKENI. The CDR3 covers 14 residues. The CDR3 loop reads CASSLDRGQETQYF. CDR3 coding DNA: TGTGCCAGCTCACTCGACAGGGGCCAAGAGACCCAGTACTTC.

This clone was picked up a small number of times. In DNA, the CDR3 is TGCGCCAGCAGCCATCAGGGGGTCTCCTCCTACAATGAGCAGTTCTTC. Its protein is CASSHQGVSSYNEQFF. The rearrangement uses TRBV5-1 and TRBJ2-1, with 7 positions matching TRBD1. CDR3 length: 16 amino acids. Trimming cost V 4 bases and J 0 bases; bases outside gene matches: 7. Looked up from germline, CDR1 is SGHRS and CDR2 is YFSETQ.

The V gene is TRBV5-1, the J gene TRBJ2-7; 14 bases align to TRBD2. Germline V gene data show CDR1 as SGHRS and CDR2 as YFSETQ. The CDR3 is 20 residues long. Unmatched junction bases numbered 21, after V lost 4 bases and J lost 6 bases. CDR3 DNA sequence: TGCGCCAGCAGCCTTTCCCTCCGAACCGGGACTAGCGGGAGCGGAAGCGAGCAGTACTTC. It yields the protein CASSLSLRTGTSGSGSEQYF.

This clone was counted once. The chain carries TRBV5-5 and TRBJ1-5; D is ambiguous. CDR3 length: 15 amino acids. Germline lookup yields CDR1 SGHKS and CDR2 YYEKEE (reference sequence). V was pared by 0 bases and J by 2 bases, with 9 bases between. CDR3 DNA sequence: TGTGCCAGCAGCTTGGACGCCGGGGGCAATCAGCCCCAGCATTTT. Translated: CASSLDAGGNQPQHF.

The chain is built from TRBV29-1 and TRBJ2-3; 10 bases align to TRBD1. The germline V gene has CDR1 SQVTM and CDR2 ANQGSEA. V lost 7 bases, J lost 3 bases, and 7 bases stayed unmatched. The CDR3 contains 14 residues. The CDR3, as DNA: TGCAGCGCCCACCGGGACAGGGGTACAGATACGCAGTATTTT. It encodes CSAHRDRGTDTQYF.

This chain connects TRBV5-1 to TRBJ2-5; TRBD1 is a possible D gene (7 bases). Trimming cost V 1 base and J 2 bases, with 12 bases left between them. The length of the CDR3 is 15 residues. Per the germline V gene, CDR1 is SGHRS and CDR2 is YFSETQ. This CDR3 is CASSLQSGGQETQYF. The CDR3 DNA sequence: TGCGCCAGCAGCTTGCAGTCAGGGGGGCAAGAGACCCAGTACTTC.

The V and J genes are TRBV18 and TRBJ2-3; TRBD2 matches 9 bases. There are 16 residues in the CDR3. Per the germline V gene, CDR1 is KGHSH and CDR2 is LQKENI. After removal of 4 bases from V and 5 bases from J, the junction contained 10 bases not matched to a gene. CDR3 sequence (DNA): TGTGCCAGCTCACGGAGAAGCGGGGGGCAGATAGATACGCAGTATTTT. Translating gives CASSRRSGGQIDTQYF.

Only one count was recorded for this clone. The chain carries TRBV19 and TRBJ2-3; tentatively, D is TRBD1 (5 bases). This CDR3 has 15 residues. Germline V lookup: CDR1 LNHDA, CDR2 SQIVND (reference sequence). The V and J ends lost 1 base and 0 bases respectively, with 8 bases between them. In DNA form, the CDR3 reads TGTGCCAGTAGTATAGGGACACTGAGCACAGATACGCAGTATTTT. It codes for CASSIGTLSTDTQYF.